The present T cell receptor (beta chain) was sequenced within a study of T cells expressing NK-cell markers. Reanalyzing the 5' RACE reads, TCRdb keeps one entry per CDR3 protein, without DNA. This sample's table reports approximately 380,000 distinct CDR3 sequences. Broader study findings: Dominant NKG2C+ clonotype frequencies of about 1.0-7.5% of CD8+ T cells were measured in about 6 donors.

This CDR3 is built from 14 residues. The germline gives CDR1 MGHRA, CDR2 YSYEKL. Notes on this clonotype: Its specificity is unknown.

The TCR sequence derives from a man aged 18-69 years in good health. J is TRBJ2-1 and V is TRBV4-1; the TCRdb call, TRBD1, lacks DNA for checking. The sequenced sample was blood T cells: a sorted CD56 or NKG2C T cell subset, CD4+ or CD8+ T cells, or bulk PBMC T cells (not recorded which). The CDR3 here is CASSREDRDNEQFF.